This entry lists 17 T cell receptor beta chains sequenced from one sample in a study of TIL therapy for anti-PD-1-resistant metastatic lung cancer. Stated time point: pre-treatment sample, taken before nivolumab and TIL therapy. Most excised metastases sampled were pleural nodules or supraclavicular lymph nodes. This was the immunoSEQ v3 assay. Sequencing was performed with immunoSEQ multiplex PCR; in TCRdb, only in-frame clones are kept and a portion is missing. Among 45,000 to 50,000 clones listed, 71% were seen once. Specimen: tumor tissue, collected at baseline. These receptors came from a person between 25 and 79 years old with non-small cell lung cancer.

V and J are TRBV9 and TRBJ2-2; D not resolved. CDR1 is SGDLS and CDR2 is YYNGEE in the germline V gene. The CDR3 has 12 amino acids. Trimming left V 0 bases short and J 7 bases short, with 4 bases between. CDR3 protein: CASSVVFGELFF. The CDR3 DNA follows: TGTGCCAGCAGCGTAGTATTCGGGGAGCTGTTTTTT.

In DNA form, the CDR3 reads TGTGCCAGCAGCCAAGCGACTATTTATGGCGAGCAGTACTTC. Amino acids: CASSQATIYGEQYF. The rearrangement links TRBV14 to TRBJ2-7; possibly TRBD2 for D (5 bases). This CDR3 spans 14 amino acids. The germline V and J ends were trimmed by 1 base and 6 bases, with 13 bases remaining between them. Germline CDR1 and CDR2: SGHDN and FVKESK.

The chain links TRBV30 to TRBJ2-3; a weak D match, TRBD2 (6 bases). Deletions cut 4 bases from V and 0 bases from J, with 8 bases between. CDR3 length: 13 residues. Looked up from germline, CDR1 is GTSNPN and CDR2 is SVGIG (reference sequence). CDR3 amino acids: CAWTGTSTDTQYF. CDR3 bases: TGTGCCTGGACCGGGACTAGCACAGATACGCAGTATTTT.

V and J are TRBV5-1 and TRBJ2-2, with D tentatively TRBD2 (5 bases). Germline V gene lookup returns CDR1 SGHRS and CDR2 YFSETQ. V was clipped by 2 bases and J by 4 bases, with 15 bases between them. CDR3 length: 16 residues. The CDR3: CASSLTVSAGTGELFF. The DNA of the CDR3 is TGCGCCAGCAGCTTAACTGTGAGCGCGGGCACCGGGGAGCTGTTTTTT.

Here the CDR3 DNA reads TGTGCCAGCAGCCCCCCCTCGAGCAATCAGCCCCAGCATTTT. It is translated as CASSPPSSNQPQHF. The chain recombines TRBV2 with TRBJ1-5; D unresolved. Germline V gene data show CDR1 as SNHLY and CDR2 as FYNNEI. V dropped 6 bases and J dropped 1 base, with 10 bases sitting between them. The CDR3 is 14 amino acids.

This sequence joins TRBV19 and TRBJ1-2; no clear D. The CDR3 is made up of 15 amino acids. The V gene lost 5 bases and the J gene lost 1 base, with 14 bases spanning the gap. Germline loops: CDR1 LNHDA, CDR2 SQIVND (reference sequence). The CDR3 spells CASSLTGEGNYGYTF. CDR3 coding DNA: TGTGCCAGTAGTCTCACCGGCGAGGGTAACTATGGCTACACCTTC. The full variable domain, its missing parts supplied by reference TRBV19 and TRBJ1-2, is DGGITQSPKYLFRKEGQNVTLSCEQNLNHDAMYWYRQDPGQGLRLIYYSQIVNDFQKGDIAEGYSVSREKKESFPLTVTSAQKNPTAFYLCASSLTGEGNYGYTFGSGTRLTVV.

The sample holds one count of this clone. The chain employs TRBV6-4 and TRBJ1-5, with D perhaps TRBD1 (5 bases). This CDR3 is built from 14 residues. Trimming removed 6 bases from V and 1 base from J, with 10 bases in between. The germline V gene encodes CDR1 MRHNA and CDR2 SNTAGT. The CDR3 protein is CASSGDRSNQPQHF. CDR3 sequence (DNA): TGTGCCAGCAGCGGCGACAGAAGCAATCAGCCCCAGCATTTT.

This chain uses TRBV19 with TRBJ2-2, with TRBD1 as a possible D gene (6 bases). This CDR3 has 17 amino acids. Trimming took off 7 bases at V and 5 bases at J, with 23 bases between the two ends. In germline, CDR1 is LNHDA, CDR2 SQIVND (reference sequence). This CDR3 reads CASNQPPVGAETGELFF. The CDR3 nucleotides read TGTGCCAGTAACCAACCCCCGGTGGGGGCGGAAACCGGGGAGCTGTTTTTT.

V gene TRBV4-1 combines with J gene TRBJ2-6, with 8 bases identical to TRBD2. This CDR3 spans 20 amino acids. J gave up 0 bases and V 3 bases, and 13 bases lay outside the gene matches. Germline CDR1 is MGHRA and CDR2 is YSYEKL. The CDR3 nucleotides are TGCGCCAGCAGCCACGCGACTAGCGTTGCGCGGAGCTCTGGGGCCAACGTCCTGACTTTC. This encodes CASSHATSVARSSGANVLTF.

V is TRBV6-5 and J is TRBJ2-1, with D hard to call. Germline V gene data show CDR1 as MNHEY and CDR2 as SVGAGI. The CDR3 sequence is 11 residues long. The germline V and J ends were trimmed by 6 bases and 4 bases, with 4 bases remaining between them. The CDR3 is CASSNYNEQFF. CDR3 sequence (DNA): TGTGCCAGCAGCAATTACAATGAGCAGTTCTTC.

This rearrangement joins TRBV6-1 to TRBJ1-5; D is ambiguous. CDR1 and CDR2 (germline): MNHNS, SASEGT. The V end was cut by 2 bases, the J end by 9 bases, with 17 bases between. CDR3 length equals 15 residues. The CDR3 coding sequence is TGTGCCAGCAGTGAAAGTACATGGGATCTCCGGCCCCAGCATTTT. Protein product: CASSESTWDLRPQHF.

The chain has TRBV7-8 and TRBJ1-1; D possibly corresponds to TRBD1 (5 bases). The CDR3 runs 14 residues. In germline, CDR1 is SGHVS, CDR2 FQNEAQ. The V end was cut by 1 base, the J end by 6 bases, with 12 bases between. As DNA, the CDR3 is TGTGCCAGCAGCTTAGGGGGGTATAGATCTGAAGCTTTCTTT. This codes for CASSLGGYRSEAFF.

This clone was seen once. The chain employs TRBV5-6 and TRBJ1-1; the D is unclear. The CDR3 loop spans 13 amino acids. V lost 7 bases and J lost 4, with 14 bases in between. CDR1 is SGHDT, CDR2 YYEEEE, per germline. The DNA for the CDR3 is TGTGCCAGCGCTAAAGACCTTTCCACTGAAGCTTTCTTT. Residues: CASAKDLSTEAFF.

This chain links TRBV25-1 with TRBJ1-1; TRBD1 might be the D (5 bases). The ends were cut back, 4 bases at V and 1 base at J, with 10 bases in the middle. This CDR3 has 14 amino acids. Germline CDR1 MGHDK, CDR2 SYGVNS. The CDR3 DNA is TGTGCCAGCAGTGTACCGGGGACGAACACTGAAGCTTTCTTT. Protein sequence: CASSVPGTNTEAFF.

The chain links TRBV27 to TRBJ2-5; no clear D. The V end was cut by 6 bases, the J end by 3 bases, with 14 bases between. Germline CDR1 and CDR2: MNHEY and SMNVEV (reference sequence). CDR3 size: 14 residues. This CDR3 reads CASSNTGRKETQYF. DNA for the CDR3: TGTGCCAGCAGCAACACCGGACGGAAAGAGACCCAGTACTTC.

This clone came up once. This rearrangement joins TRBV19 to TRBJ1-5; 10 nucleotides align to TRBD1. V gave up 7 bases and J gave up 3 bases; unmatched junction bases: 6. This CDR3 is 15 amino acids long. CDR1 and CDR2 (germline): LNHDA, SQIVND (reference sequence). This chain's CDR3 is CASNGQGVNNQPQHF. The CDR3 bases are TGTGCCAGTAACGGACAGGGGGTCAACAATCAGCCCCAGCATTTT.

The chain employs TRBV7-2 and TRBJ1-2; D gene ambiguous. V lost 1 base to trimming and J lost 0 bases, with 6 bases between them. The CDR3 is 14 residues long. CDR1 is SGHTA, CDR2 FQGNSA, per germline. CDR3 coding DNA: TGTGCCAGCAGCTTAGTCACAGCTAACTATGGCTACACCTTC. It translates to CASSLVTANYGYTF.